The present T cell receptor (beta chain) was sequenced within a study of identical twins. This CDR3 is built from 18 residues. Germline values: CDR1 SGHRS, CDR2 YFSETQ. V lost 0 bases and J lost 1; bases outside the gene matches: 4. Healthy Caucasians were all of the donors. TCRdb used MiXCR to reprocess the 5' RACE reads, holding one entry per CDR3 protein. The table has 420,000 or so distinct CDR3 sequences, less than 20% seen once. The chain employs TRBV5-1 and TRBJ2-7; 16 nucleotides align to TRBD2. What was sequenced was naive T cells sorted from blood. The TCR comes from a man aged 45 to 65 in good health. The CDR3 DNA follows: TGCGCCAGCAGCTTGGGTCGGGGACTAGCGGGAGGGTCCTACGAGCAGTACTTC. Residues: CASSLGRGLAGGSYEQYF.